These 14 T cell receptor beta chains came from one sample sequenced in a study. TCRdb re-derived calls from the RT-PCR reads in MiXCR, one entry per CDR3 protein. Of approximately 720,000 distinct CDR3 sequences listed, around 14% are singletons. The sample was memory CD4+ T cells from blood. The receptor source for this set is a female donor in good health, serving as a healthy control.

The chain uses TRBV5-1 and TRBJ2-5; D possibly uses TRBD1 or TRBD2 (5 bases each). Germline V gene sequence: CDR1 SGHRS, CDR2 YFSETQ. The CDR3 runs to 14 residues. Trimming took 0 bases from V and 6 from J, leaving 12 bases between them. The CDR3 here is CASSLVPGTQTQYF. DNA of the CDR3: TGCGCCAGCAGCTTGGTCCCGGGGACGCAGACCCAGTACTTC.

This clonotype was found many times. This chain links TRBV12-3 or TRBV12-4 with TRBJ1-1; D is perhaps TRBD1 (6 bases). The CDR3 runs 14 residues. V was trimmed by 6 bases and J by 9 bases, leaving 20 bases between them. Written as DNA, the CDR3 is TGTGCCAGCAGCCCAACCTTGGGAGGGGGGAAAGCTTTCTTT. This gives the protein CASSPTLGGGKAFF.

This clonotype came up a few times. This chain's CDR3 is CASSSGQGASYGYTF. CDR3 DNA: TGTGCCAGCAGCTCCGGACAGGGGGCGAGCTATGGCTACACCTTC. This rearrangement joins TRBV28 to TRBJ1-2; 11 nucleotides agree with TRBD1. Germline trimming cut 6 bases from V and 4 bases from J; bases unmatched to any gene: 7. The length of the CDR3 is 15 residues. Per the germline V gene, CDR1 is MDHEN and CDR2 is SYDVKM.

CDR3 region: CASSLFGGAMNTEAFF. CDR3 in DNA: TGTGCCAGCAGCTTATTTGGGGGAGCCATGAACACTGAAGCTTTCTTT. The genes are TRBV7-2 and TRBJ1-1; D perhaps matches TRBD1 (5 bases). This CDR3 is built from 16 residues. The germline V and J ends were trimmed by 2 bases and 0 bases, with 13 bases remaining between them. In germline, CDR1 is SGHTA, CDR2 FQGNSA.

This clonotype occurred once. At one boundary the junction diverges from the germline segment, which might be a read error. The rearrangement joins TRBV5-1 to TRBJ2-5, with TRBD2 as a possible D gene (6 bases). Germline CDR1 reads SGHRS; CDR2 reads YFSETQ. The CDR3 covers 15 residues. CDR3 protein: CACSLGTAGLQTQYF. The CDR3 DNA follows: TGCGCCTGCAGCTTGGGGACTGCCGGGCTACAGACCCAGTACTTC.

This clonotype was counted at least ten times. A junction boundary mismatches the germline segment, possibly from a read error. The chain has TRBV6-5 and TRBJ1-1; perhaps TRBD1 as D (5 bases). Germline lookup yields CDR1 MNHEY and CDR2 SVGAGI. This CDR3 has 12 amino acids. The CDR3 loop reads CASSVPGTVEAF. The CDR3 nucleotides are TGTGCCAGCAGCGTACCCGGGACGGTTGAAGCTTTT.

The J gene is TRBJ1-2, the V gene TRBV21-1; the table calls TRBD1, which could not be checked here. TRBV21-1 is an annotated pseudogene. The CDR3 length is 16 residues. The CDR3 spells CASRDRVSSFPYGYTF. For the CDR3, the DNA is TGTGCCAGCAGGGACAGAGTCTCATCCTTTCCATATGGCTACACCTTC.

This clonotype was recorded many times. V is TRBV6-5 and J is TRBJ2-1, with 9 bases lining up with TRBD2. The CDR3 covers 15 residues. V trimming: 5 bases; J trimming: 8 bases; junction bases outside the gene matches: 10. From germline, CDR1 is MNHEY and CDR2 SVGAGI. CDR3 residues: CASSTDSGSRDEQFF. CDR3 nucleotide sequence: TGTGCCAGCAGTACCGATAGCGGGAGTCGGGATGAGCAGTTCTTC.

In its sample, this clonotype was seen many times. This CDR3 reads CASIRAVSYEQYF. CDR3 sequence (DNA): TGTGCCAGCATACGAGCGGTCTCCTACGAGCAGTACTTC. The rearrangement uses TRBV2 and TRBJ2-7; weak D call: TRBD2 (5 bases). V was cut by 7 bases and J by 0 bases, with 10 bases left in between. Germline values: CDR1 SNHLY, CDR2 FYNNEI. This CDR3 region has 13 residues.

This clonotype has a handful of counts. The chain is built from TRBV6-5 and TRBJ2-7; D is perhaps TRBD1 (6 bases). The ends were cut back, 8 bases at V and 7 bases at J, with 18 bases in the middle. Germline CDR1 is MNHEY and CDR2 is SVGAGI. The CDR3 runs to 13 residues. The CDR3: CASRRTAGGEQYF. The CDR3 nucleotides read TGTGCCAGCCGGCGGACAGCCGGCGGAGAGCAGTACTTC.

This clonotype was picked up a small number of times. The chain carries TRBV20-1 and TRBJ1-4; 8 bases agree with TRBD1. The CDR3 consists of 13 residues. Germline trimming cut 5 bases from V and 8 bases from J; bases unmatched to any gene: 7. Per germline, CDR1 DFQATT and CDR2 SNEGSKA (reference sequence). The CDR3, as DNA: TGCAGTGCTGAAGACAGGGGAAACGAAAAACTGTTTTTT. Its translation: CSAEDRGNEKLFF.

V is TRBV24-1 and J is TRBJ1-1; D call uncertain. Germline V gene data show CDR1 as KGHDR and CDR2 as SFDVKD. The CDR3 spans 12 residues. Between the trimmed V and J ends, which lost 1 base and 9 bases, there was a span of 8 bases. CDR3 region: CATSDLYSKAFF. In DNA, the CDR3 is TGTGCCACCAGTGATTTATATTCGAAAGCTTTCTTT.

In its sample, this clonotype was seen a few times. The chain uses TRBV6-5 and TRBJ2-5, with 9 nucleotides matching TRBD2. The CDR3 loop spans 15 amino acids. V trimming: 4 bases; J trimming: 2 bases; junction bases outside the gene matches: 5. Looked up from germline, CDR1 is MNHEY and CDR2 is SVGAGI. CDR3 in DNA: TGTGCCAGCAGTTTTCTAGCGGGAAGGCAAGAGACCCAGTACTTC. Encoded protein: CASSFLAGRQETQYF.

This clonotype has just one count. The rearrangement uses TRBV5-1 and TRBJ1-2; no reliable D call. V gave up 4 bases and J gave up 6 bases, with 19 bases separating them. This CDR3 comprises 15 residues. Germline CDR1 and CDR2: SGHRS and YFSETQ. CDR3 nucleotide sequence: TGCGCCAGCAGCCCAGATCGTGGACCTCGGGATGGCTACACCTTC. This codes for CASSPDRGPRDGYTF. Full variable domain (rest looked up from reference TRBV5-1 and TRBJ1-2): KAGVTQTPRYLIKTRGQQVTLSCSPISGHRSVSWYQQTPGQGLQFLFEYFSETQRNKGNFPGRFSGRQFSNSRSEMNVSTLELGDSALYLCASSPDRGPRDGYTFGSGTRLTVV.